This T cell receptor beta chain was recovered during a study of T cell repertoires in cytomegalovirus infection. Overall study: In public TCR beta signatures, there were indications of both CMV infection and matching HLA type.

Via MiXCR, TCRdb re-called the reads, giving one row per CDR3 protein. The table has around 320,000 distinct CDR3 sequences, over 7.5% seen once. Study outcomes and limitations: Clonotypes of TCR beta that were HLA-C-restricted and CMV-specific dominated the ex vivo response.

Germline lookup yields CDR1 SGHTA and CDR2 FQGTGA. This CDR3 region has 15 residues. Trimming took 6 bases from V and 0 from J; bases not matched to a gene: 4. This clonotype was observed a few times. What it binds is unknown. The sample was PBMCs. This TCR derives from a human donor in good health (CMV status not recorded). Some clones in this sample may be carry-over from other donors' samples. This chain links TRBV7-3 with TRBJ2-1; 8 bases are a match to TRBD2. CDR3: CASRRLASSYNEQFF. The CDR3 DNA follows: TGTGCCAGCAGAAGACTAGCGTCCTCCTACAATGAGCAGTTCTTC.